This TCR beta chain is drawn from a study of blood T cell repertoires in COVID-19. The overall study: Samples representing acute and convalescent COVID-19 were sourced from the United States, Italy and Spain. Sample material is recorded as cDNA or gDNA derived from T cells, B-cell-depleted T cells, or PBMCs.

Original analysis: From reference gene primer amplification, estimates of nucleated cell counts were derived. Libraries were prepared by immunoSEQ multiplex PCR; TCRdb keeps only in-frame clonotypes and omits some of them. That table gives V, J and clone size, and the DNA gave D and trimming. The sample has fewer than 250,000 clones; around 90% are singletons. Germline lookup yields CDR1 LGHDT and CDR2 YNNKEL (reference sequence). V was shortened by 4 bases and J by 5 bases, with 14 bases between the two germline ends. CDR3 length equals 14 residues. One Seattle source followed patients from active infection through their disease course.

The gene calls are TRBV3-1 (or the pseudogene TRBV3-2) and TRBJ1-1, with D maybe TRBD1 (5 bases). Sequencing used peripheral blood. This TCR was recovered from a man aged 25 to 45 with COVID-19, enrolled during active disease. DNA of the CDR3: TGTGCCAGCAGCCGAGGAGGGACCGAAACTGAAGCTTTCTTT. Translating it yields CASSRGGTETEAFF.